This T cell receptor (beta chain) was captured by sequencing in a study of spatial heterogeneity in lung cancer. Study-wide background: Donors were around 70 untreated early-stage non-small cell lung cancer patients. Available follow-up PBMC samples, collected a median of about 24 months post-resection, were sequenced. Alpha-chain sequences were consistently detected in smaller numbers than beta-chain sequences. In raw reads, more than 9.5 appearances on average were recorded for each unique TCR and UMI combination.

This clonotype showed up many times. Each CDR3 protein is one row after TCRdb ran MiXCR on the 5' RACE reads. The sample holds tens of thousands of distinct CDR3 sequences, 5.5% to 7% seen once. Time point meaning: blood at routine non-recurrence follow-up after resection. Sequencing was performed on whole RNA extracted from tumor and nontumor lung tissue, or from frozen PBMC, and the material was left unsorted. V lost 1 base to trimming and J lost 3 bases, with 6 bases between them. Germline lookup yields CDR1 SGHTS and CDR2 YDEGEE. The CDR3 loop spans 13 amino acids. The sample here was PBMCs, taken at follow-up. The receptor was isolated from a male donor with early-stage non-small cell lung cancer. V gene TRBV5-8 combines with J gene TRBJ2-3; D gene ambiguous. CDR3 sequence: CASSLRATDTQYF. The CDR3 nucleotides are TGTGCCAGCAGCTTGAGGGCAACAGATACGCAGTATTTT.